The 23 T cell receptor beta chains reported below all come from one sample, sequenced in a study of response to subunit inactivated influenza vaccine. TCRdb independently ran MiXCR on the RT-PCR reads; one entry per CDR3 protein. This sample has about half a million distinct CDR3 sequences, with over 9.5% found just once. The sequences come from PBMCs from blood, collected 40 to 50 days after vaccination. Receptor source: a man over 45 who received an inactivated influenza vaccine.

This clonotype appeared a few times. The gene calls are TRBV28 and TRBJ2-5; TRBD1 matches 7 bases. The trim removed 4 bases at V and 1 base at J, leaving 6 bases unmatched. The CDR3 has 15 amino acids. Looked up from germline, CDR1 is MDHEN and CDR2 is SYDVKM. The CDR3 nucleotides read TGTGCCAGCAGTTACCAGGGGGTGTTCCAAGAGACCCAGTACTTC. Encoded protein: CASSYQGVFQETQYF.

This clonotype came up a few times. The chain links TRBV7-2 to TRBJ1-6, with D unclear. Between the trimmed V and J ends, which lost 1 base and 9 bases, there was a span of 16 bases. The CDR3 covers 16 residues. Germline CDR1 and CDR2: SGHTA and FQGNSA. CDR3 coding DNA: TGTGCCAGCAGCTTAGTGGGCGCGGTCTCCAGTTCACCCCTCCACTTT. Protein: CASSLVGAVSSSPLHF.

The chain links TRBV18 to TRBJ2-2, with no clear D. V shed 0 bases and J shed 2 bases, with 4 bases lying between them. The CDR3 spans 14 residues. CDR1 and CDR2 from the germline V gene are KGHSH and LQKENI. The CDR3 here is CASSPPTNTGELFF. The CDR3 region has the DNA TGTGCCAGCTCACCACCTACAAACACCGGGGAGCTGTTTTTT.

At least ten counts were recorded for this clonotype. V is TRBV12-3 or TRBV12-4 and J is TRBJ2-7; TRBD2 matches 8 bases. The trim removed 4 bases at V and 4 bases at J, leaving 9 bases unmatched. The CDR3 spans 15 residues. The chain's CDR3 is CASSSRGGQSYEQYF. DNA for the CDR3: TGTGCCAGCAGTTCCCGGGGGGGCCAATCTTACGAGCAGTACTTC.

This clonotype was detected only a few times. The CDR3, as DNA: TGCAGTGCTAGAGGTGACAGGGTGGATGAGCAGTTCTTC. This sequence encodes CSARGDRVDEQFF. This chain links TRBV20-1 with TRBJ2-1, with 7 bases aligning to TRBD1. Per the germline V gene, CDR1 is DFQATT and CDR2 is SNEGSKA (reference sequence). The V gene end was trimmed by 1 base and the J gene end by 8 bases; junction bases not matched to a gene: 5. This CDR3 has 13 residues.

This clonotype came up many times. The rearrangement joins TRBV4-3 to TRBJ1-1; D is undetermined. The CDR3 has 15 residues. Trimming left V 0 bases short and J 4 bases short, with 12 bases between. The germline V gene encodes CDR1 LGHNA and CDR2 YSLEER. The DNA of the CDR3 is TGCGCCAGCAGCCAAGAATGGGATGATCGCACTGAAGCTTTCTTT. Protein product: CASSQEWDDRTEAFF.

The sample holds many counts of this clonotype. The rearrangement uses TRBV5-6 and TRBJ2-3; 8 nucleotides align to TRBD2. The CDR3 length is 14 residues. The trim removed 4 bases at V and 5 bases at J, leaving 6 bases unmatched. Germline lookup yields CDR1 SGHDT and CDR2 YYEEEE. The CDR3 reads CASSLQLAGDTQYF. Written as DNA, the CDR3 is TGTGCCAGCAGCCTCCAGCTAGCGGGAGATACGCAGTATTTT. Full variable domain (rest looked up from reference TRBV5-6 and TRBJ2-3): DAGVTQSPTHLIKTRGQQVTLRCSPKSGHDTVSWYQQALGQGPQFIFQYYEEEERQRGNFPDRFSGHQFPNYSSELNVNALLLGDSALYLCASSLQLAGDTQYFGPGTRLTVL.

This clonotype was counted ten times or more. Here the CDR3 DNA reads TGCGCCAGCAGCCTGCTTTCGGTTAGTTCCTACAATGAGCAGTTCTTC. Amino acids: CASSLLSVSSYNEQFF. This chain connects TRBV5-1 to TRBJ2-1; unclear D gene. The V and J ends lost 4 bases and 1 base respectively, with 15 bases between them. This CDR3 has 16 residues. Looked up from germline, CDR1 is SGHRS and CDR2 is YFSETQ. Based on the CDR3 plus reference TRBV5-1 and TRBJ2-1, the full variable domain is KAGVTQTPRYLIKTRGQQVTLSCSPISGHRSVSWYQQTPGQGLQFLFEYFSETQRNKGNFPGRFSGRQFSNSRSEMNVSTLELGDSALYLCASSLLSVSSYNEQFFGPGTRLTVL.

The chain employs TRBV20-1 and TRBJ1-2; D ambiguous. V was pared by 1 base and J by 4 bases, with 13 bases between. The germline gives CDR1 DFQATT, CDR2 SNEGSKA (reference sequence). The CDR3 sequence is 14 residues long. CDR3 bases: TGCAGTGCTAGAGTGGACCTTTCCCCCTATGGCTACACCTTC. The encoded protein is CSARVDLSPYGYTF.

In this sample, this clonotype turned up a few times. J is TRBJ2-5 and V is TRBV5-4; 13 bases align to TRBD2. V was pared by 4 bases and J by 3 bases, with 3 bases of the junction left unmatched. The CDR3 length is 15 residues. Germline values: CDR1 SGHNT, CDR2 YYREEE (reference sequence). CDR3 in amino acids: CASSGGTSGEETQYF. DNA of the CDR3: TGTGCCAGCAGCGGGGGGACTAGCGGGGAAGAGACCCAGTACTTC.

This clonotype was recorded at least ten times. The genes are TRBV20-1 and TRBJ1-1; D unclear. Germline V gives CDR1 DFQATT, CDR2 SNEGSKA (reference sequence). This CDR3 spans 13 amino acids. V was trimmed by 0 bases and J by 8 bases, leaving 13 bases between them. CDR3 amino acids: CSARDQVVPEAFF. CDR3 in DNA: TGCAGTGCTAGAGATCAGGTGGTCCCCGAAGCTTTCTTT.

This clonotype was detected only a few times. The rearrangement uses TRBV29-1 and TRBJ2-3; TRBD2 agrees at 9 bases. Germline V CDR1 and CDR2: SQVTM, ANQGSEA. V shed 4 bases and J 3 bases; nucleotides not matched to a gene: 5. The CDR3 is 14 amino acids. This CDR3 reads CSVVVSGSTDTQYF. CDR3 DNA sequence: TGCAGCGTTGTAGTTAGCGGGAGTACAGATACGCAGTATTTT.

J is TRBJ2-1 and V is TRBV12-3 or TRBV12-4; D call uncertain. V lost 6 bases, J lost 0 bases, and 18 bases lay in between. The CDR3 has 17 amino acids. As DNA, the CDR3 is TGTGCCAGCAGGTTGAGCTGGAGCGAGGCCTCCTACAATGAGCAGTTCTTC. This gives the protein CASRLSWSEASYNEQFF.

The rearrangement joins TRBV6-5 to TRBJ2-7; D is unresolved. Deletions cut 4 bases from V and 4 bases from J, with 14 bases between. In germline, CDR1 is MNHEY, CDR2 SVGAGI. This CDR3 has 14 amino acids. CDR3 nucleotide sequence: TGTGCCAGCAGTTCCCCCGTCGGGCCTTACGAGCAGTACTTC. Translation gives CASSSPVGPYEQYF.

This clonotype has just one count. This clone may be a read error of a much larger clone one base away. The chain links TRBV12-3 or TRBV12-4 to TRBJ1-1; unclear D gene. This CDR3 has 14 amino acids. The CDR3 loop reads CASSFTLRSTEALF. CDR3 DNA sequence: TGTGCCAGCAGTTTTACTCTTAGGTCCACTGAAGCTCTCTTT.

This clonotype came up a few times. The V and J genes are TRBV25-1 and TRBJ1-1, with 8 bases that match TRBD1. The trim removed 3 bases at V and 10 bases at J, leaving 7 bases unmatched. Germline CDR1 is MGHDK and CDR2 is SYGVNS. The CDR3 covers 13 residues. The CDR3 nucleotides are TGTGCCAGCAGTGACAAGGACAGGGACGCAGCTTTCTTT. Its protein is CASSDKDRDAAFF.

This clonotype was picked up many times. The chain couples TRBV12-3 or TRBV12-4 to TRBJ2-1; 9 nucleotides line up with TRBD2. The CDR3 is 17 amino acids. V lost 2 bases, J lost 0 bases, and 5 bases stayed unmatched. CDR3: CASSLLAGSDSYNEQFF. DNA for the CDR3: TGTGCCAGCAGTTTACTAGCGGGGAGTGACTCCTACAATGAGCAGTTCTTC.

This clonotype has a handful of counts. The rearrangement uses TRBV10-3 and TRBJ2-1, with D possibly matching TRBD1 (5 bases). CDR1 and CDR2 from the germline V gene are ENHRY and SYGVKD. The CDR3 length is 14 residues. V was clipped by 3 bases and J by 6 bases, with 12 bases between them. The CDR3 DNA follows: TGTGCCATCAGTGATACAGGACGTGGCAATGAGCAGTTCTTC. As protein: CAISDTGRGNEQFF.

This clonotype showed up just a few times. The rearrangement joins TRBV20-1 to TRBJ2-3; TRBD2 might be the D (6 bases). V lost 0 bases and J lost 4, with 17 bases in between. The CDR3 runs to 16 residues. Looked up from germline, CDR1 is DFQATT and CDR2 is SNEGSKA (reference sequence). The CDR3 is CSAREVLGGVADTQYF. CDR3 DNA: TGCAGTGCTAGAGAAGTTCTGGGGGGAGTCGCAGATACGCAGTATTTT.

V usage is TRBV3-1 and J usage is TRBJ2-5; 8 bases map to TRBD2. CDR1 LGHDT and CDR2 YNNKEL come from the germline V gene (reference sequence). Trimming took 6 bases from V and 5 from J; bases not matched to a gene: 14. The CDR3 runs to 16 residues. CDR3 sequence reads: CASRQRGSERGETQYF. In DNA form, the CDR3 reads TGTGCCAGCAGACAGCGGGGGAGTGAAAGGGGCGAGACCCAGTACTTC.

At least ten counts were recorded for this clonotype. The rearrangement links TRBV20-1 to TRBJ2-5; 12 positions agree with TRBD2. The V segment lost 5 bases and the J segment 4 bases; nucleotides outside the gene matches: 8. This CDR3 comprises 15 residues. Germline CDR1 is DFQATT and CDR2 is SNEGSKA (reference sequence). The CDR3 nucleotides read TGCAGTGCTCTGCGACTAGCGGGAGCTGTAGAGACCCAGTACTTC. It translates to CSALRLAGAVETQYF.

Ten or more counts support this clonotype. V and J are TRBV20-1 and TRBJ2-7; D may be TRBD1 or TRBD2 (5 bases each). Germline-derived CDR1 and CDR2 are DFQATT and SNEGSKA (reference sequence). Trimming cost V 1 base and J 2 bases, with 9 bases left between them. This CDR3 is built from 13 residues. This chain's CDR3 is CSARGLGAYEQYF. In DNA form, the CDR3 reads TGCAGTGCTAGAGGCCTGGGGGCCTACGAGCAGTACTTC.

The J gene is TRBJ2-3, the V gene TRBV27; TRBD2 matches at 11 bases. The V and J ends lost 5 bases and 4 bases, in that order; junction bases with no gene match: 8. The CDR3 extends over 16 amino acids. CDR1 MNHEY and CDR2 SMNVEV come from the germline V gene (reference sequence). CDR3 nucleotide sequence: TGTGCCAGCAGTCAGATAGCGGGAGGGCCCCCAGATACGCAGTATTTT. Amino acid sequence: CASSQIAGGPPDTQYF.